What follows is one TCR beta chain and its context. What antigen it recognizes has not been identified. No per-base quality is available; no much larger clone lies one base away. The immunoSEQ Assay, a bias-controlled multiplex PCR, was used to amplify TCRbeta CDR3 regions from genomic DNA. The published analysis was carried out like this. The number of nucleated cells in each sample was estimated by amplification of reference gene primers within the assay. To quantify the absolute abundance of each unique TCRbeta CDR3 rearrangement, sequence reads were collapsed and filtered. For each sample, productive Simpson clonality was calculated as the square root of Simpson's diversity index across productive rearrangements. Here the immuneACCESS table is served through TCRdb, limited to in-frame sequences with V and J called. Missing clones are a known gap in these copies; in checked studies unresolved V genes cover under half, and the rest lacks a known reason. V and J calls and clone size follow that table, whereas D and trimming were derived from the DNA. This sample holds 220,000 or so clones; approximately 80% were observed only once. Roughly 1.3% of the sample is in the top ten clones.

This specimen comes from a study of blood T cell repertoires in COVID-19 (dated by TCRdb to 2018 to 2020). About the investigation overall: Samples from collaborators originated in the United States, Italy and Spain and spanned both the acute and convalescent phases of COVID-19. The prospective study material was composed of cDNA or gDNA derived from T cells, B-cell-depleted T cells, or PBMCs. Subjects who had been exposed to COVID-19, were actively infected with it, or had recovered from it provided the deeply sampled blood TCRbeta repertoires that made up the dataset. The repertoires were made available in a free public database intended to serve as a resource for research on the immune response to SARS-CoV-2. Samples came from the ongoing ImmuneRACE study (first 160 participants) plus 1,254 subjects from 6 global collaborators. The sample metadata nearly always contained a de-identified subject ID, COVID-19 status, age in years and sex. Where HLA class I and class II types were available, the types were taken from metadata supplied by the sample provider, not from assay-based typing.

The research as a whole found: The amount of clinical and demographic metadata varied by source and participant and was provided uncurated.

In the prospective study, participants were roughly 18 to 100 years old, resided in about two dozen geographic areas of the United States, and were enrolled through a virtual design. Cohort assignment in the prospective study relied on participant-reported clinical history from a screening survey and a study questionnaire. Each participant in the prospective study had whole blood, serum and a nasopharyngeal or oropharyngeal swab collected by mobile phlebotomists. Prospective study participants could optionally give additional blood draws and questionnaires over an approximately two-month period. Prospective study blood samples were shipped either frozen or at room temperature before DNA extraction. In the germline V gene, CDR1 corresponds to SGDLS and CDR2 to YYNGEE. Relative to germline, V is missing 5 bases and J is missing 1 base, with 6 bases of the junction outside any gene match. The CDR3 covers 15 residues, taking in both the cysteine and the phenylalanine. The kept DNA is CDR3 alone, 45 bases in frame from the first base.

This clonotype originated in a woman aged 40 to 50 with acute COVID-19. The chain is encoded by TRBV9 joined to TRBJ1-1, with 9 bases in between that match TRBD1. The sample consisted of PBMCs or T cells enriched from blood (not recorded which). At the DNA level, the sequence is TGTGCCAGCAGACCGACAGGGGGGCAGAACACTGAAGCTTTCTTT. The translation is CASRPTGGQNTEAFF.